This TCR beta chain came from a study of blood T cell repertoires in COVID-19. Study summary: PBMCs, B-cell-depleted T cells, or T cells were the source of the cDNA or gDNA that made up the material.

Authors' data handling: Counts of nucleated cells, estimated from reference gene primer amplification, were obtained. TCRdb's copy holds only in-frame clones and misses some; the assay was immunoSEQ multiplex PCR. For V, J and clone size, that table is used; D and trimming come from the DNA. The table includes about 27,000 clones, around 61% detected once. This CDR3 contains 15 residues. Germline V CDR1 and CDR2: MNHEY, SVGAGI. The trim removed 7 bases at V and 7 bases at J, leaving 12 bases unmatched. The chain carries TRBV6-5 and TRBJ1-4; the match to TRBD1 covers 7 bases. Sequencing input: peripheral blood. The sequence came from a man in his 60s with active or convalescent COVID-19. The CDR3 here is CASIQEGARSEKLFF. The CDR3, as DNA: TGTGCCAGCATTCAGGAGGGGGCGCGAAGTGAAAAACTGTTTTTT.